The T cell receptor beta chain under discussion was sequenced for a study of T cell clones after liver transplantation. Looking at the study overall: Pre-transplant mixed lymphocyte reactions yielded third-party-reactive TCRbeta sequences as comparators for graft-donor-reactive sequences.

Libraries were prepared by immunoSEQ multiplex PCR; TCRdb keeps only in-frame clonotypes and omits some of them. The sample shows some 75,000 clones, over 70% of them seen only once. The table lists this clone with a few counts. Its antigen remains unknown. The same CDR3 is also encoded by other DNA sequences in this sample. The CDR3 is 15 residues long. V was pared by 2 bases and J by 2 bases, with 7 bases of the junction left unmatched. Per germline, CDR1 SGDLS and CDR2 YYNGEE. Unstimulated PBMCs were sorted into CD3+CD4+ and CD3+CD8+ populations. Study outcomes and limitations: Small, mixed patient groups and varying post-transplant times limit these conclusions. Post-transplant, graft-donor-reactive CD4 TCRbeta sequences in blood dropped significantly in 5 of 8 subjects.

Sequencing was performed on CD4+ T cells from blood, taken before liver transplant. The sequence derives from a human donor who received a liver transplant. The chain has TRBV9 and TRBJ2-7, with 7 bases aligning to TRBD1. DNA for the CDR3: TGTGCCAGCAGCGTCCGGGACAGTAAAACCTACGAGCAGTACTTC. Its translation is CASSVRDSKTYEQYF. Based on the CDR3 plus reference TRBV9 and TRBJ2-7, the full variable domain is DSGVTQTPKHLITATGQRVTLRCSPRSGDLSVYWYQQSLDQGLQFLIQYYNGEERAKGNILERFSAQQFPDLHSELNLSSLELGDSALYFCASSVRDSKTYEQYFGPGTRLTVT.